One sample yielded the 7 T cell receptor beta chains listed below, sequenced in a study of control samples from healthy donors and cancer patients. This table comes from immunoSEQ multiplex PCR, and its TCRdb copy is limited to in-frame clones, with some not included. The profile shows over 90,000 clones, approximately 90% of them singletons. The sequencing sample was made of PBMCs. The receptors were gathered from a man aged 60 to 75 with lung cancer.

J is TRBJ1-2 and V is TRBV5-8; D possibly corresponds to TRBD1 (5 bases). Between the trimmed V and J ends, which lost 3 bases and 5 bases, there was a span of 14 bases. From germline, CDR1 is SGHTS and CDR2 YDEGEE. CDR3 length: 14 amino acids. The chain's CDR3 is CASSWRQYSYGYTF. The CDR3 bases are TGTGCCAGCAGCTGGAGACAGTACTCTTATGGCTACACCTTC.

The rearrangement uses TRBV7-6 and TRBJ2-3; 10 nucleotides line up with TRBD2. V was clipped by 0 bases and J by 2 bases; unmatched bases: 8. The CDR3 runs 18 residues. CDR1 is SGHVS, CDR2 FNYEAQ, per germline. The CDR3 protein is CASSLAFYGLADTDTQYF. The CDR3 DNA sequence: TGTGCCAGCAGCTTAGCCTTCTATGGACTAGCGGACACAGATACGCAGTATTTT.

This chain links TRBV7-2 with TRBJ2-5; D is possibly TRBD1 (6 bases). This CDR3 region has 13 residues. Trimming removed 4 bases from V and 5 bases from J, with 11 bases in between. Looked up from germline, CDR1 is SGHTA and CDR2 is FQGNSA. The CDR3 reads CASSSGQRETQYF. DNA for the CDR3: TGTGCCAGCAGCTCCGGACAGCGGGAGACCCAGTACTTC.

V and J are TRBV4-2 and TRBJ2-7; weak D call: TRBD2 (6 bases). The CDR3 consists of 16 residues. The V gene lost 2 bases and the J gene lost 1 base, with 15 bases spanning the gap. From germline, CDR1 is LGHNA and CDR2 YNFKEQ. CDR3 region: CASSQTGTVDSYEQYF. CDR3 nucleotide sequence: TGTGCCAGCAGCCAAACCGGGACTGTCGATTCCTACGAGCAGTACTTC.

This rearrangement joins TRBV7-3 to TRBJ1-1; the match to TRBD1 covers 8 bases. CDR1 is SGHTA and CDR2 is FQGTGA in the germline V gene. The CDR3 spans 14 residues. V lost 5 bases and J lost 7; bases outside the gene matches: 9. Here the CDR3 DNA reads TGTGCCAGCAGCCCAAGGACAGGGTCCGGTGAAGCTTTCTTT. Its protein product is CASSPRTGSGEAFF.

This chain links TRBV12-3 or TRBV12-4 with TRBJ2-2; tentative D call: TRBD1 (6 bases). V was pared by 5 bases and J by 5 bases, with 9 bases between. The CDR3 runs to 13 residues. The CDR3 region has the DNA TGTGCCAGCAGTCTGACAGGAACCGGGGAGCTGTTTTTT. Encoded protein: CASSLTGTGELFF.

This rearrangement joins TRBV6-5 to TRBJ2-6; 7 bases align to TRBD1. This CDR3 spans 14 amino acids. V trimming: 10 bases; J trimming: 4 bases; junction bases outside the gene matches: 7. Germline V gene data show CDR1 as MNHEY and CDR2 as SVGAGI. CDR3 in DNA: TGTGCCACCAAGGGGGCCGCCGGGGCCAACGTCCTGACTTTC. Translated, it gives CATKGAAGANVLTF.